The 9 T cell receptor beta chains reported below all come from one sample, sequenced in a study of T cell responses to AZD1222 COVID-19 vaccine (dated by TCRdb to about 2021). Receptor libraries were prepared by the immunoSEQ multiplex PCR assay. This is the immuneACCESS table as TCRdb keeps it, with only in-frame sequences that have V and J called. A part of the clones is gone; compared with another copy, unresolved V genes explain less than half, and the rest is unexplained. The sample table lists more than 60,000 clones, about nine tenths of them with a count of one. Roughly a sixth of the sample is in the top ten clones. Read against the paper, the sample's time point label means: about 28 days (+/-7) after the second vaccine dose. The sample here was peripheral blood, taken 28 days after the second AZD1222 dose. The source is an adult who received the AZD1222 COVID-19 vaccine.

The chain links TRBV18 to TRBJ2-7, with D perhaps matching TRBD1 or TRBD2 (5 bases each). The germline gives CDR1 KGHSH, CDR2 LQKENI. The length of the CDR3 is 15 residues. Trimming pared 2 bases from V and 0 bases from J, leaving 11 bases between. CDR3 residues: CASSPGGTRSYEQYF. In nucleotides, the CDR3 is TGTGCCAGCTCACCAGGGGGAACACGCTCCTACGAGCAGTACTTC.

In its sample, this clone was seen a few times. V and J are TRBV2 and TRBJ1-1, with D perhaps matching TRBD1 (5 bases). Germline V gene sequence: CDR1 SNHLY, CDR2 FYNNEI. The germline V and J ends were trimmed by 7 bases and 1 base, with 10 bases remaining between them. The CDR3 has 13 amino acids. CDR3 sequence (DNA): TGTGCCAGCAAGGGACTGCAGAACACTGAAGCTTTCTTT. Protein product: CASKGLQNTEAFF.

This clone was counted a single time. The J gene is TRBJ2-5, the V gene TRBV5-1; possible D gene TRBD2, 6 bases. Trimming took off 4 bases at V and 0 bases at J, with 13 bases between the two ends. In germline, CDR1 is SGHRS, CDR2 YFSETQ. The CDR3 consists of 15 residues. The CDR3 reads CASSTRSGDQETQYF. DNA of the CDR3: TGCGCCAGCAGCACACGTTCGGGGGACCAAGAGACCCAGTACTTC.

The genes are TRBV7-6 and TRBJ2-7; the D is unclear. The CDR3 is 12 amino acids. Germline assignment: CDR1 SGHVS and CDR2 FNYEAQ. V lost 1 base and J 10 bases, leaving 11 bases between the germline ends. The CDR3 nucleotides are TGTGCCAGCAGCTTAGAAGGGTTGCGTCAGTACTTC. This codes for CASSLEGLRQYF.

The CDR3 loop reads CASRVDRAGQPQHF. Written as DNA, the CDR3 is TGTGCCAGCAGAGTCGACAGGGCGGGTCAGCCCCAGCATTTT. The rearrangement joins TRBV28 to TRBJ1-5; TRBD1 aligns across 7 bases. The CDR3 is made up of 14 amino acids. Germline V CDR1 and CDR2: MDHEN, SYDVKM. Trimming removed 6 bases from V and 6 bases from J; junction bases left unmatched: 8.

The chain recombines TRBV9 with TRBJ1-5, with TRBD1 identical over 7 bases. Germline loops: CDR1 SGDLS, CDR2 YYNGEE. V lost 0 bases, J lost 7 bases, and 7 bases stayed unmatched. CDR3 size: 15 residues. The CDR3 DNA reads TGTGCCAGCAGCGTAGACAGGGGAGGCGGGCAGCCCCAGCATTTT. It codes for CASSVDRGGGQPQHF.

In DNA form, the CDR3 reads TGTGCCAGCAATAGGTGGGAGAGCTCCTATAATTCACCCCTCCACTTT. Translated: CASNRWESSYNSPLHF. The V gene is TRBV2, the J gene TRBJ1-6; D not certain. The V gene lost 7 bases and the J gene lost 0 bases, with 13 bases spanning the gap. CDR1 and CDR2 (germline): SNHLY, FYNNEI. This CDR3 has 16 amino acids.

The gene calls are TRBV7-2 and TRBJ2-1, with 9 bases that match TRBD2. Germline V CDR1 and CDR2: SGHTA, FQGNSA. J gave up 7 bases and V 5 bases, and 9 bases lay outside the gene matches. The CDR3 is 15 residues long. The DNA for the CDR3 is TGTGCCAGCAGCCCGACCCTAGCGGGGACTAATGAGCAGTTCTTC. It is translated as CASSPTLAGTNEQFF.

The V and J genes are TRBV19 and TRBJ2-5; D not certain. The germline CDR1 and CDR2 sequences are LNHDA and SQIVND (reference sequence). CDR3 length: 11 residues. Trimming removed 4 bases from V and 0 bases from J, with 0 bases in between. The CDR3 DNA reads TGTGCCAGTAGTAACCAAGAGACCCAGTACTTC. It encodes CASSNQETQYF.